This T cell receptor (beta chain) was documented in a study of T cells in Graves' hyperthyroidism and ophthalmopathy. Study-level points and caveats: A model using 13 V-J features told ophthalmopathy apart from stable hyperthyroidism.

Patients were excluded for uncontrolled infection, other autoimmune disease, pregnancy or lactation. The authors took PBMCs from roughly 9.7 ml fresh peripheral blood. Losses at the gene ends were 0 bases for V and 7 bases for J; bases not matched to a gene: 10. The CDR3 has 17 residues. Germline lookup yields CDR1 LGHNA and CDR2 YNFKEQ. RNA transcripts provided the source from which TCR beta CDR3 regions were amplified. A set of HTBI primers served as the primers for a first-round RT-PCR of the TCR CDR3. From the multiplex PCR reads, TCRdb called clonotypes with MiXCR, one entry per CDR3 protein. Of some 700,000 distinct CDR3 sequences detected, 15% to 20% appear once; the ten largest clones hold less than 20%. This clonotype was seen only a few times. Its antigen is undetermined.

This sequence originates from a man between 50 and 59 years old with Graves' hyperthyroidism. Sequenced: blood. V gene TRBV4-2 combines with J gene TRBJ2-1; 9 nucleotides agree with TRBD2. This chain's CDR3 is CASSQDTGLAGRNEQFF. The CDR3 nucleotides read TGTGCCAGCAGCCAAGATACGGGTCTAGCGGGACGAAATGAGCAGTTCTTC.